What follows describes a single T cell receptor beta chain. Its binding antigen is unknown. No base quality values were provided; no much bigger clone lies one nucleotide off. This entry is derived from a study of graft-versus-host responses after intestinal transplantation (dated by TCRdb to the early 2020s). For the wider study: Multivisceral, liver-intestinal, or isolated intestinal transplants were received by the recipients. The cohort enrolled 20 to 25 intestinal transplant recipients, one of whom was a retransplant, and a few patients without pretransplant specimens were excluded. Bulk TCR-beta CDR3 sequencing was used to track graft-versus-host and host-versus-graft alloreactive T cell clones in the graft, circulation and bone marrow after intestinal transplantation. Anti-thymocyte globulin induction was given to all recipients, followed by maintenance tacrolimus and steroids for two to four years. To identify alloreactive clones, pre-transplant mixed lymphocyte reaction products were sequenced and then compared with unstimulated pre-transplant donor and recipient T cells. Rather than being sequenced by the commercial service, samples from three later patients were sequenced in-house on an Illumina MiSeq and processed with MiXCR. A peak of at least 4% donor T cells among recipient peripheral blood mononuclear cells was the definition used for donor T cell macrochimerism.

The full study reports these points: GvH clones were found in recipient bone marrow, and some of the GvH clones appeared earlier in ileal mucosa or blood, which is consistent with an intestinal mucosal origin. Conclusions were limited by the relatively low number and heterogeneity of intestinal transplant patients. Early after transplant, peak levels of circulating GvH clones were associated with declines in HvG clones. In patients with donor T cell macrochimerism, the allografts had high GvH to HvG T cell clonal ratios.

The protocol used for the library was the immunoSEQ multiplex PCR assay. For most patients, genomic DNA was subjected to high-throughput TCR-beta CDR3 sequencing by Adaptive Biotechnologies. The published analysis was carried out like this. TCR sequencing data for around 19 patients were retrieved from Adaptive's ImmunoSEQ software; three other patients were processed with MiXCR and VDJtools. CDR3 nucleotide sequences shared by donor and recipient were removed because the origin of these sequences could not be assigned. To count as alloreactive, a clone needed at least 2-fold expansion over unstimulated cells and a minimum CFSE-low frequency of 0.002% (template counts) or 0.001% (read counts). Mappable clones were those detected in sequenced pre-transplant spleen, lymph node, or MLR CFSE-low populations of the donor or recipient. Cumulative frequency of alloreactive clones was calculated as a percentage of all sequences weighted by copy number. TCRdb provides this immuneACCESS table in a form limited to in-frame rearrangements. Some clones are lacking; in checked studies, under half of them reflect an unresolved V gene, and why the rest are absent is not known. The DNA was the basis for D and trimming; V, J and clone size are from that table. The sample data list under 100,000 clones, and around 90% of these were observed just once. Around 16% of the sample is held by the ten biggest clonotypes.

CDR1 and CDR2, per the germline V gene, are SGHRS and YFSETQ. The cysteine opens and the phenylalanine closes a CDR3 of 14 amino acids. Only the CDR3 portion is preserved as DNA: 42 bases, with reading frame beginning at the first base. V drops 2 bases and J drops 6 bases, leaving 15 bases in between. Blood samples were collected up to 4 times in the first month after transplant and then at least monthly when available. The clonotype was recovered from a human patient who received an intestinal transplant, so some T cells may come from the graft donor. Here the chain combines TRBV5-1 and TRBJ2-7, with no reliable assignment of the D segment. The specimen was PBMCs, collected approximately 470 days after intestinal transplant. The CDR3 protein: CASSFTSATGEQYF. The sequenced DNA: TGCGCCAGCAGCTTTACAAGTGCTACGGGCGAGCAGTACTTC.